This TCR beta chain was sequenced for a study of CD8+ T cells in alopecia areata. Study overall: Administration of oral tofacitinib to treated patients was at 5 to 10 mg twice daily. It was 6 to 18 months of tofacitinib, and then there were 6 months off drug. General study findings and limits: Possibly because of HLA-related factors, TCR sharing was less clear across patients than in mice.

Stated treatment: oral pan-JAK inhibitor, 5-10 mg twice daily. T lymphocytes (CD4+ and CD8+) were sorted from PBMCs. V gave up 3 bases and J gave up 8 bases; unmatched junction bases: 3. The germline gives CDR1 SGHDT, CDR2 YYEEEE. This CDR3 has 14 amino acids. Comments on this clone: Its cognate antigen is unknown.

Sequencing relied on a cDNA template that was reverse transcribed from extracted RNA. Profiled with immunoSEQ multiplex PCR; TCRdb holds only in-frame clones, not every one. The table lists some 110,000 clones, about 59% of them singletons. The chain recombines TRBV5-6 with TRBJ1-6, with TRBD1 identical over 9 bases. The sequence came from a human donor with alopecia areata. This sample comprised CD8+ T cells sorted from blood, obtained at week 24, from a patient treated with tofacitinib. The DNA of the CDR3 is TGTGCCAGCAGCTGGGACAGGGATTATTCACCCCTCCACTTT. It codes for CASSWDRDYSPLHF.